This T cell receptor beta chain was identified during a study of cytomegalovirus exposure and HLA in healthy donors. Findings and limits, study-wide: Whilst most TCR sequences proved rare, a subset of public TCRs occurred across many donors.

Trimming took 0 bases from V and 1 from J; bases not matched to a gene: 11. Germline CDR1 reads MGHRA; CDR2 reads YSYEKL. This CDR3 has 18 residues. Primers: 60 Vbeta forward and 13 Jbeta reverse. Clones were sequenced by immunoSEQ multiplex PCR, and TCRdb holds only the in-frame ones, with some missing. There are around 140,000 clones in the sample; 75% to 80% occur only once, and about 2.4% lies in the top ten. A word on this clone: Antigen: not known.

The origin of this receptor is a woman aged 18-29 years in good health and CMV-seropositive. The sequenced material came from PBMCs. The chain uses TRBV4-1 and TRBJ1-1; 7 positions agree with TRBD1. CDR3 DNA: TGCGCCAGCAGCCAAGACCCGGGACAGATCTTTCAGAACACTGAAGCTTTCTTT. Translation: CASSQDPGQIFQNTEAFF.